The clone carrying this TCR beta chain has a count of ten or more. What it binds is unknown. CDR3 length: 15 amino acids. With V trimmed by 4 bases and J by 7 bases, 9 bases remained unmatched. Germline V gives CDR1 SGHRS, CDR2 YFSETQ. This sample was taken from a study of response to subunit inactivated influenza vaccine. TCRdb reprocessed the RT-PCR reads via MiXCR and lists one record per CDR3 protein. The data show 700,000 to 800,000 distinct CDR3 sequences, with approximately 17% seen just once and 9.5% to 13% held by the top ten. Findings and caveats of the study: Seasonal influenza vaccination, on each occasion, was suggested by the authors to recruit few new T cells.

This receptor was taken from a man aged 50 or older who received an inactivated influenza vaccine. The sample here was PBMCs from blood, taken around 5 days after vaccination. The chain is built from TRBV5-1 and TRBJ2-1; TRBD2 agrees at 9 bases. Here the CDR3 reads CASSIGLALGNEQFF. The DNA for the CDR3 is TGCGCCAGCAGCATAGGACTAGCGCTAGGGAATGAGCAGTTCTTC.